These T cell receptor beta chains were read from a single sample in a study of vaccination effects on CD4 cells after COVID-19. TCRdb keeps only in-frame clones here, not all; method: immunoSEQ multiplex PCR. The sample holds more than 60,000 clones; about 72% are singletons and the top ten take roughly a quarter. Their cognate antigens are unknown. The sequencing used CD4+ T cells from PBMCs cultured without peptide, collected before COVID-19 vaccination. Receptor source: a human donor who had a prior SARS-CoV-2 infection. Both conserved end residues are part of each CDR3. Fields, in order: CDR3 DNA, CDR3 protein, V gene, D gene, CDR3 length, clone size, J gene. The D gene is left open where the match is weak. Some rows have no size entry. The others give once, few or many, or a class for an expanded clone.

CDR3 DNA: TGTGCCAGCAGTACTGGGACAGGGATCACAGATACGCAGTATTTT
CDR3 protein: CASSTGTGITDTQYF
V gene: TRBV6-6
D gene: TRBD1
CDR3 length: 15
clone size: NA
J gene: TRBJ2-3

CDR3 DNA: TGTGCCAGCAATTTAGGGACAGGGGATGGCTACACCTTC
CDR3 protein: CASNLGTGDGYTF
V gene: TRBV2
D gene: TRBD1
CDR3 length: 13
clone size: NA
J gene: TRBJ1-2

CDR3 DNA: TGTGCCAGCAGTGAATACTCTAGAGGGGCTGTAGAGACCCAGTACTTC
CDR3 protein: CASSEYSRGAVETQYF
V gene: TRBV25-1
D gene: NA
CDR3 length: 16
clone size: NA
J gene: TRBJ2-5

CDR3 DNA: TGTGCCACCAGTGATTTTCAAGCTTTGGACGGCTTCTCCTACAATGAGCAGTTCTTC
CDR3 protein: CATSDFQALDGFSYNEQFF
V gene: TRBV24-1
D gene: NA
CDR3 length: 19
clone size: NA
J gene: TRBJ2-1

CDR3 DNA: TGTGCCAGCAGCTTATGGCTAGGGGGCCGGGTGGATCCCGAGCAGTACTTC
CDR3 protein: CASSLWLGGRVDPEQYF
V gene: TRBV7-9
D gene: TRBD1
CDR3 length: 17
clone size: NA
J gene: TRBJ2-7

CDR3 DNA: TGTGCCATCAGTGAGTCCCAGACCGCCGGCTACACCTTC
CDR3 protein: CAISESQTAGYTF
V gene: TRBV10-3
D gene: NA
CDR3 length: 13
clone size: NA
J gene: TRBJ1-2

CDR3 DNA: TGTGCCAGCAGCTTGAGGGGAGCGGGCACCGGGGAGCTGTTTTTT
CDR3 protein: CASSLRGAGTGELFF
V gene: TRBV5-6
D gene: NA
CDR3 length: 15
clone size: once
J gene: TRBJ2-2

CDR3 DNA: TGTGCCAGCAGTGGGTGGCAGGACACTGAAGCTTTCTTT
CDR3 protein: CASSGWQDTEAFF
V gene: TRBV25-1
D gene: NA
CDR3 length: 13
clone size: NA
J gene: TRBJ1-1

CDR3 DNA: TGCGCCAGCCGACGATGGACAGGGCAAGAGACCCAGTACTTC
CDR3 protein: CASRRWTGQETQYF
V gene: TRBV5-1
D gene: TRBD1
CDR3 length: 14
clone size: few
J gene: TRBJ2-5

CDR3 DNA: TGCAGCGGGAGGAAATACAATGAGCAGTTCTTC
CDR3 protein: CSGRKYNEQFF
V gene: TRBV20-1
D gene: TRBD2
CDR3 length: 11
clone size: NA
J gene: TRBJ2-1

CDR3 DNA: TGCGCCAGCAGGGGGACTAGCGGGACAGATACGCAGTATTTT
CDR3 protein: CASRGTSGTDTQYF
V gene: TRBV5-1
D gene: TRBD2
CDR3 length: 14
clone size: NA
J gene: TRBJ2-3

CDR3 DNA: TGTGCCAGCAGTGGGGGGGACCCCCCCTACGAGCAGTACTTC
CDR3 protein: CASSGGDPPYEQYF
V gene: TRBV2
D gene: NA
CDR3 length: 14
clone size: NA
J gene: TRBJ2-7

CDR3 DNA: TGTGCCAGTAGTTCAGCTAGCGGGACCTACAATGAGCAGTTCTTC
CDR3 protein: CASSSASGTYNEQFF
V gene: TRBV19
D gene: TRBD2
CDR3 length: 15
clone size: NA
J gene: TRBJ2-1

CDR3 DNA: TGTGCCAGCAGCGTAGACCCGACAGGGCTGGGAGGGTACACCTTC
CDR3 protein: CASSVDPTGLGGYTF
V gene: TRBV9
D gene: TRBD1
CDR3 length: 15
clone size: NA
J gene: TRBJ1-2

CDR3 DNA: TGCGCCAGCAGCCAAGATCGAAATACAGGGTCGGGCTACACCTTC
CDR3 protein: CASSQDRNTGSGYTF
V gene: TRBV4-3
D gene: NA
CDR3 length: 15
clone size: NA
J gene: TRBJ1-2

CDR3 DNA: TGTGCCAGCAGCCTAAGAATCCAGGACAGGGCACGGGGGCTCTCTGGAAACACCATATATTTT
CDR3 protein: CASSLRIQDRARGLSGNTIYF
V gene: TRBV7-6
D gene: TRBD1
CDR3 length: 21
clone size: NA
J gene: TRBJ1-3

CDR3 DNA: TGCACCAGCAGCCACCCCCGGAGGGACAGGGAGTTTAACTATGGCTACACCTTC
CDR3 protein: CTSSHPRRDREFNYGYTF
V gene: TRBV1
D gene: NA
CDR3 length: 18
clone size: NA
J gene: TRBJ1-2

CDR3 DNA: TGTGCCAGTAGTATTTCGTCCGGGACAGGGCCCTACGAGCAGTACTTC
CDR3 protein: CASSISSGTGPYEQYF
V gene: TRBV19
D gene: TRBD1
CDR3 length: 16
clone size: NA
J gene: TRBJ2-7

CDR3 DNA: TGTGCCAGCAGCTCCTGGGAGGGGGCCCCACTTTCGTCCCAGTACTTC
CDR3 protein: CASSSWEGAPLSSQYF
V gene: TRBV11-3
D gene: NA
CDR3 length: 16
clone size: NA
J gene: TRBJ2-5

CDR3 DNA: TGTGCCACCAGCAGAGACAGGGGAACTAATGAAAAACTGTTTTTT
CDR3 protein: CATSRDRGTNEKLFF
V gene: TRBV15
D gene: NA
CDR3 length: 15
clone size: NA
J gene: TRBJ1-4

CDR3 DNA: TGTGCCAGCAGTTCAAGGCTGACCTACGAGCAGTACTTC
CDR3 protein: CASSSRLTYEQYF
V gene: TRBV28
D gene: NA
CDR3 length: 13
clone size: NA
J gene: TRBJ2-7

CDR3 DNA: TGTGCCAGCAGCGTTGAACCCGGGACAGGCCTCTTGAGGCAGTACTTC
CDR3 protein: CASSVEPGTGLLRQYF
V gene: TRBV9
D gene: TRBD1
CDR3 length: 16
clone size: NA
J gene: TRBJ2-7

CDR3 DNA: TGCGCCAGCAGCCAGTTGGGGACAGTGCGTTCACCCCTCCACTTT
CDR3 protein: CASSQLGTVRSPLHF
V gene: TRBV4-1
D gene: TRBD1
CDR3 length: 15
clone size: few
J gene: TRBJ1-6

CDR3 DNA: TGTGCCAGCAGCGTAGGTGGCGGGAGCACAGATACGCAGTATTTT
CDR3 protein: CASSVGGGSTDTQYF
V gene: TRBV9
D gene: NA
CDR3 length: 15
clone size: NA
J gene: TRBJ2-3

CDR3 DNA: TGTGCCAGCAGCTTAGGATACCACACAGATACGCAGTATTTT
CDR3 protein: CASSLGYHTDTQYF
V gene: TRBV7-9
D gene: NA
CDR3 length: 14
clone size: NA
J gene: TRBJ2-3

CDR3 DNA: TGTGCCAGCAGCCCCCAATCTCGGGGGGGTTTGGGGACCCAGTACTTC
CDR3 protein: CASSPQSRGGLGTQYF
V gene: TRBV9
D gene: TRBD2
CDR3 length: 16
clone size: NA
J gene: TRBJ2-5

CDR3 DNA: TGTGCCAGCAGCCAGAGAAATGGCGGGAATGAGCAGTTCTTC
CDR3 protein: CASSQRNGGNEQFF
V gene: TRBV7-3
D gene: NA
CDR3 length: 14
clone size: once
J gene: TRBJ2-1

CDR3 DNA: TGTGCCAGCAGCTTAGGGGGGCGAGAGACCCAGTACTTC
CDR3 protein: CASSLGGRETQYF
V gene: TRBV7-3
D gene: NA
CDR3 length: 13
clone size: NA
J gene: TRBJ2-5

CDR3 DNA: TGTGCCAGCAGTTACTCGCGGGGGGAGCTAGCCTACGAGCAGTACTTC
CDR3 protein: CASSYSRGELAYEQYF
V gene: TRBV6-6
D gene: TRBD2
CDR3 length: 16
clone size: NA
J gene: TRBJ2-7

CDR3 DNA: TGTGCCAGCAGTGCCTACTACAATGAGCAGTTCTTC
CDR3 protein: CASSAYYNEQFF
V gene: TRBV6-1
D gene: NA
CDR3 length: 12
clone size: NA
J gene: TRBJ2-1

CDR3 DNA: TGTGCCAGCTCACCACAGTATGAAGGGTTCCCTGAAGCTTTCTTT
CDR3 protein: CASSPQYEGFPEAFF
V gene: TRBV18
D gene: NA
CDR3 length: 15
clone size: NA
J gene: TRBJ1-1

CDR3 DNA: TGTGCTAGTGGTTTTGCGGGACTCGATACGCAGTATTTT
CDR3 protein: CASGFAGLDTQYF
V gene: TRBV12-5
D gene: NA
CDR3 length: 13
clone size: few
J gene: TRBJ2-3

CDR3 DNA: TGTGCCAGCAGCTTTTCACTAGCTTCCAATGAGCAGTTCTTC
CDR3 protein: CASSFSLASNEQFF
V gene: TRBV7-8
D gene: NA
CDR3 length: 14
clone size: NA
J gene: TRBJ2-1

CDR3 DNA: TGTGCCAGCAGACAATCGTCGGATCTAGCGGATGAAAGGAATGAGCAGTTCTTC
CDR3 protein: CASRQSSDLADERNEQFF
V gene: TRBV2
D gene: TRBD2
CDR3 length: 18
clone size: NA
J gene: TRBJ2-1

CDR3 DNA: TGTGCCAGCTCACCTACTGGGACTAGCGGGGGGGTCTACTACAATGAGCAGTTCTTC
CDR3 protein: CASSPTGTSGGVYYNEQFF
V gene: TRBV18
D gene: TRBD2
CDR3 length: 19
clone size: NA
J gene: TRBJ2-1

CDR3 DNA: TGTGCCAGCAGTACAGGGATCTCGTACACTGAAGCTTTCTTT
CDR3 protein: CASSTGISYTEAFF
V gene: TRBV6-5
D gene: NA
CDR3 length: 14
clone size: NA
J gene: TRBJ1-1

CDR3 DNA: TGTGCCAGCAGCTTGAGGCGGGAGAAGGACCACGAGCAGTACTTC
CDR3 protein: CASSLRREKDHEQYF
V gene: TRBV7-2
D gene: TRBD2
CDR3 length: 15
clone size: NA
J gene: TRBJ2-7

CDR3 DNA: TGTGCCTGGACGACAGACATGAACACTGAAGCTTTCTTT
CDR3 protein: CAWTTDMNTEAFF
V gene: TRBV30
D gene: NA
CDR3 length: 13
clone size: NA
J gene: TRBJ1-1

CDR3 DNA: TGCGCCAGCAGCCGAGGAGACCTAAACAGGGGGAGTCATATCTACGAGCAGTACTTC
CDR3 protein: CASSRGDLNRGSHIYEQYF
V gene: TRBV5-1
D gene: TRBD1
CDR3 length: 19
clone size: NA
J gene: TRBJ2-7

CDR3 DNA: TGTGCCAGCAGTGGTACTAGCGGGGGGAACACCGGGGAGCTGTTTTTT
CDR3 protein: CASSGTSGGNTGELFF
V gene: TRBV11-2
D gene: TRBD2
CDR3 length: 16
clone size: NA
J gene: TRBJ2-2

CDR3 DNA: TGTGCCAGCAGCTCCCAATTTGGGTCGACAGATACGCAGTATTTT
CDR3 protein: CASSSQFGSTDTQYF
V gene: TRBV11-3
D gene: NA
CDR3 length: 15
clone size: NA
J gene: TRBJ2-3

CDR3 DNA: TGTGCCAGCAGTTTATCACGACAGGGTAATTCACCCCTCCACTTT
CDR3 protein: CASSLSRQGNSPLHF
V gene: TRBV27
D gene: TRBD1
CDR3 length: 15
clone size: NA
J gene: TRBJ1-6

CDR3 DNA: TGTGCCAGCAGCCAATGGGGTCGGGAGACTGGGACCCAGTACTTC
CDR3 protein: CASSQWGRETGTQYF
V gene: TRBV3-1/TRBV3-2
D gene: NA
CDR3 length: 15
clone size: NA
J gene: TRBJ2-5

CDR3 DNA: TGTGCCAGCAGCTCCAGTTCTAGCGGCTACAATGAGCAGTTCTTC
CDR3 protein: CASSSSSSGYNEQFF
V gene: TRBV5-6
D gene: TRBD2
CDR3 length: 15
clone size: NA
J gene: TRBJ2-1

CDR3 DNA: TGTGCCAGCAGCTTTGGGGTAGGGTGGGTGAATGAGCAGTTCTTC
CDR3 protein: CASSFGVGWVNEQFF
V gene: TRBV11-2
D gene: NA
CDR3 length: 15
clone size: once
J gene: TRBJ2-1

CDR3 DNA: TGTGCCAGCAGTTTCAGGGACTATGGCTACACCTTC
CDR3 protein: CASSFRDYGYTF
V gene: TRBV28
D gene: NA
CDR3 length: 12
clone size: NA
J gene: TRBJ1-2

CDR3 DNA: TGCGCCAGCAGCCTAGACCCCGGGACGGATAATGAAAAACTGTTTTTT
CDR3 protein: CASSLDPGTDNEKLFF
V gene: TRBV4-3
D gene: NA
CDR3 length: 16
clone size: NA
J gene: TRBJ1-4

CDR3 DNA: TGTGCCAGCAGTCAACTGACGCCCAATCAGCCCCAGCATTTT
CDR3 protein: CASSQLTPNQPQHF
V gene: TRBV6-2/TRBV6-3
D gene: NA
CDR3 length: 14
clone size: NA
J gene: TRBJ1-5

CDR3 DNA: TGTGCCAGCAGCGACAGGGTGAACACTGAAGCTTTCTTT
CDR3 protein: CASSDRVNTEAFF
V gene: TRBV11-2
D gene: TRBD1
CDR3 length: 13
clone size: NA
J gene: TRBJ1-1

CDR3 DNA: TGTGCCAGCGGAACCGGGACAGGGTTCGATGAGCAGTTCTTC
CDR3 protein: CASGTGTGFDEQFF
V gene: TRBV7-3
D gene: TRBD1
CDR3 length: 14
clone size: NA
J gene: TRBJ2-1

CDR3 DNA: TGTGCCAGCATAGCGGGGGCCCCCAGAAACATTCAGTACTTC
CDR3 protein: CASIAGAPRNIQYF
V gene: TRBV6-5
D gene: TRBD2
CDR3 length: 14
clone size: NA
J gene: TRBJ2-4

CDR3 DNA: TGTGCCAGCAGCACGCGGGTAACCTACGAGCAGTACTTC
CDR3 protein: CASSTRVTYEQYF
V gene: TRBV5-4
D gene: NA
CDR3 length: 13
clone size: NA
J gene: TRBJ2-7

CDR3 DNA: TGTGCCAGCAGTGAATCTAATGGGGGGCGCGAGCAGTACTTC
CDR3 protein: CASSESNGGREQYF
V gene: TRBV6-1
D gene: NA
CDR3 length: 14
clone size: once
J gene: TRBJ2-7

CDR3 DNA: TGTGCCAGCAGCTTAACGCATCCAGGTACCCCCGGAAACACCATATATTTT
CDR3 protein: CASSLTHPGTPGNTIYF
V gene: TRBV11-3
D gene: NA
CDR3 length: 17
clone size: NA
J gene: TRBJ1-3

CDR3 DNA: TGTGCCAGCAGCTTCCCGACCCGGGGGGCCCGGAACACTGAAGCTTTCTTT
CDR3 protein: CASSFPTRGARNTEAFF
V gene: TRBV7-9
D gene: NA
CDR3 length: 17
clone size: NA
J gene: TRBJ1-1